Following are 22 T cell receptor beta chains from one sample sequenced in a study. TCRdb analysed the RT-PCR reads with MiXCR anew, one entry per CDR3 protein. This table has about 700,000 distinct CDR3 sequences, approximately 15% appearing once. The source material was memory CD4+ T cells from blood. The receptors shown here come from a female donor in good health, serving as a healthy control.

There are a few counts of this clonotype. This chain links TRBV25-1 with TRBJ2-1; D possibly uses TRBD1 or TRBD2 (6 bases each). With 6 bases removed from V and 13 bases from J, the gap between germline ends came to 19 bases. The CDR3 runs to 13 residues. CDR1 and CDR2 from the germline V gene are MGHDK and SYGVNS. In nucleotides, the CDR3 is TGTGCCAGCAGCTCACCAGGGGTAGCGGATCAGTTCTTC. Translating it yields CASSSPGVADQFF.

The CDR3 DNA sequence: TGTGCCAGCAGCTTGCGGGACAGGCTTCTTTCTGGAAACACCATATATTTT. Its translation is CASSLRDRLLSGNTIYF. V usage is TRBV5-6 and J usage is TRBJ1-3; 8 bases line up with TRBD1. The germline V gene encodes CDR1 SGHDT and CDR2 YYEEEE. This CDR3 has 17 residues. With 1 base clipped from V and 1 base from J, the junction kept 7 bases outside the gene matches. The whole variable domain, filled in from reference TRBV5-6 and TRBJ1-3, reads DAGVTQSPTHLIKTRGQQVTLRCSPKSGHDTVSWYQQALGQGPQFIFQYYEEEERQRGNFPDRFSGHQFPNYSSELNVNALLLGDSALYLCASSLRDRLLSGNTIYFGEGSWLTVV.

This clonotype was seen a few times. This chain links TRBV10-2 with TRBJ1-1, with TRBD1 as a possible D gene (5 bases). Germline loops: CDR1 WSHSY, CDR2 SAAADI. Trimming cost V 4 bases and J 6 bases, with 15 bases left between them. The CDR3 contains 14 residues. CDR3 bases: TGCGCCAGCAGTGTAGCTACAGGAGGGGCTGAAGCTTTCTTT. This encodes CASSVATGGAEAFF.

This clonotype was detected many times. The gene calls are TRBV11-2 and TRBJ2-7, with D perhaps TRBD2 (6 bases). The CDR3 totals 19 residues. V lost 4 bases, J lost 0 bases, and 25 bases lay in between. Germline CDR1 reads SGHAT; CDR2 reads FQNNGV. CDR3 DNA: TGTGCCAGCAGCTCCCCATTAGGCGTAGCGGCGCGCAGCTCCTACGAGCAGTACTTC. This sequence encodes CASSSPLGVAARSSYEQYF.

The CDR3 DNA follows: TGTGCCAGCAGCTTAGAACGGCTATACAATGAGCAGTTCTTC. As protein: CASSLERLYNEQFF. V is TRBV7-2 and J is TRBJ2-1, with no clear D. V was pared by 1 base and J by 4 bases, with 8 bases between. The V gene's germline CDR1 is SGHTA and CDR2 FQGNSA. The CDR3 consists of 14 residues. Full variable domain (remainder filled in from reference TRBV7-2 and TRBJ2-1): GAGVSQSPSNKVTEKGKDVELRCDPISGHTALYWYRQSLGQGLEFLIYFQGNSAPDKSGLPSDRFSAERTGGSVSTLTIQRTQQEDSAVYLCASSLERLYNEQFFGPGTRLTVL.

The sample holds a few counts of this clonotype. V gene TRBV10-3 combines with J gene TRBJ1-5, with D unclear. CDR3 size: 14 residues. Germline CDR1 is ENHRY and CDR2 is SYGVKD. Trimming removed 4 bases at V and 2 bases at J, with 9 bases between. For the CDR3, the DNA is TGTGCCATCAGTGGGGTAGGAGGCAATCAGCCCCAGCATTTT. This sequence encodes CAISGVGGNQPQHF.

This clonotype has at least ten counts. CDR3 protein: CASSPLAQSDNEQFF. The CDR3 DNA reads as TGCGCCAGCAGCCCACTAGCGCAGTCCGACAATGAGCAGTTCTTC. V and J are TRBV5-1 and TRBJ2-1; TRBD2 agrees at 7 bases. The trim removed 4 bases at V and 5 bases at J, leaving 9 bases unmatched. CDR1 SGHRS and CDR2 YFSETQ come from the germline V gene. This CDR3 has 15 residues.

The chain carries TRBV18 and TRBJ1-5; TRBD1 matches 12 bases. CDR3 size: 15 residues. Losses at the gene ends were 0 bases for V and 10 bases for J; bases not matched to a gene: 4. The germline V gene has CDR1 KGHSH and CDR2 LQKENI. The CDR3 nucleotides are TGTGCCAGCTCACCACCGGGACAGGGGGCTGTTCCCCAGCATTTT. Amino acids: CASSPPGQGAVPQHF.

The rearrangement uses TRBV6-6 and TRBJ2-2; 8 bases are shared with TRBD2. J was trimmed by 5 bases and V by 6 bases; bases with no gene match: 8. Germline CDR1 is MNHNY and CDR2 is SVGAGI (reference sequence). The CDR3 covers 15 residues. CDR3 residues: CASSHNRLATGELFF. DNA for the CDR3: TGTGCCAGCAGCCATAACAGACTAGCGACCGGGGAGCTGTTTTTT.

The gene calls are TRBV12-3 or TRBV12-4 and TRBJ2-7; tentatively, D is TRBD2 (6 bases). Trimming shortened V by 3 bases and J by 7 bases, and 19 bases separated the two germline ends. CDR3 length equals 15 residues. Here the CDR3 reads CASSLRGGRAEEQYF. The CDR3 nucleotides are TGTGCCAGCAGTTTGCGGGGAGGCAGAGCCGAGGAGCAGTACTTC.

This chain connects TRBV4-3 to TRBJ2-3, with D maybe TRBD2 (5 bases). CDR1 and CDR2 (germline): LGHNA, YSLEER. The CDR3 has 16 amino acids. V lost 1 base and J 3 bases, leaving 14 bases between the germline ends. The CDR3 is CASSQVAKAITDTQYF. Written as DNA, the CDR3 is TGCGCCAGCAGCCAAGTAGCGAAGGCAATAACAGATACGCAGTATTTT.

The rearrangement joins TRBV5-1 to TRBJ2-4; the match to TRBD2 covers 10 bases. The V gene's germline CDR1 is SGHRS and CDR2 YFSETQ. The CDR3 contains 19 residues. Trimming cost V 1 base and J 6 bases; bases outside gene matches: 16. The CDR3 DNA follows: TGCGCCAGCAGCTTGTTGCTAGCGGGAGCGGGAGCAGGGGGAAACATTCAGTACTTC. It translates to CASSLLLAGAGAGGNIQYF.

With regard to this clonotype: At one end, the junction sequence differs from germline, possibly due to a read error. The genes are TRBV24-1 and TRBJ2-1, with TRBD1 as a possible D gene (6 bases). The CDR3 is made up of 12 amino acids. The germline V gene has CDR1 KGHDR and CDR2 SFDVKD. CDR3 DNA: TGTGCCTCCAGTGCAGGGGCTAATGAGCAGTTCTTC. Encoded protein: CASSAGANEQFF.

This clonotype was seen a handful of times. This chain uses TRBV4-2 with TRBJ1-1, with D perhaps TRBD1 (5 bases). Between the trimmed V and J ends, which lost 1 base and 1 base, there was a span of 10 bases. The CDR3 is made up of 15 amino acids. Germline V CDR1 and CDR2: LGHNA, YNFKEQ. Written as DNA, the CDR3 is TGTGCCAGCAGCCAAGGGGGCAGGCAGAACACTGAAGCTTTCTTT. It specifies CASSQGGRQNTEAFF.

The chain uses TRBV12-3 or TRBV12-4 and TRBJ2-1; D is perhaps TRBD1 (6 bases). The CDR3 has 16 residues. Trimming cost V 1 base and J 6 bases, with 16 bases left between them. The CDR3 loop is CASSLGQGRRANEQFF. CDR3 in DNA: TGTGCCAGCAGTTTAGGGCAGGGGCGCAGGGCCAATGAGCAGTTCTTC.

This clonotype appeared many times. This sequence joins TRBV27 and TRBJ2-7; D is uncertain. Germline V gene sequence: CDR1 MNHEY, CDR2 SMNVEV (reference sequence). The CDR3 runs 16 residues. The V and J ends lost 0 bases and 3 bases respectively, with 15 bases between them. DNA for the CDR3: TGTGCCAGCAGTTTATCGTCGGATTTCTCCTACTACGAGCAGTACTTC. It codes for CASSLSSDFSYYEQYF.

The chain joins TRBV20-1 to TRBJ2-3; TRBD2 is a possible D gene (6 bases). The germline gives CDR1 DFQATT, CDR2 SNEGSKA (reference sequence). This CDR3 is 13 amino acids long. Deletions cut 6 bases from V and 2 bases from J, with 12 bases between. CDR3 DNA sequence: TGCAGTGCCCCTAGCGCCTCCACAGATACGCAGTATTTT. This codes for CSAPSASTDTQYF.

This clonotype was seen only a few times. The chain uses TRBV18 and TRBJ2-5; tentatively, D is TRBD1 (6 bases). From germline, CDR1 is KGHSH and CDR2 LQKENI. Deletions cut 3 bases from V and 5 bases from J, with 13 bases between. CDR3 size: 14 residues. The CDR3 protein is CASSPSGAGETQYF. CDR3 DNA sequence: TGTGCCAGCTCACCGTCAGGGGCTGGTGAGACCCAGTACTTC.

A few counts support this clonotype. This chain joins TRBV7-9 and TRBJ1-1; TRBD1 might be the D (5 bases). The V and J ends lost 10 bases and 3 bases respectively, with 15 bases between them. This CDR3 has 13 residues. Germline CDR1 SEHNR, CDR2 FQNEAQ (reference sequence). CDR3 DNA: TGTGCCACCGCGGGAGGGGTCTACACTGAAGCTTTCTTT. Its protein is CATAGGVYTEAFF.

In its sample, this clonotype was seen many times. The chain combines TRBV29-1 with TRBJ1-1; 7 positions agree with TRBD1. Germline V gives CDR1 SQVTM, CDR2 ANQGSEA. This CDR3 is built from 14 residues. Trimming removed 4 bases from V and 1 base from J; junction bases left unmatched: 6. CDR3 DNA: TGCAGCGTTGTAACAGGGGAGGGGAACACTGAAGCTTTCTTT. This encodes CSVVTGEGNTEAFF.

The rearrangement uses TRBV7-9 and TRBJ1-2; D call uncertain. Trimming took 1 base from V and 4 from J, leaving 19 bases between them. Per the germline V gene, CDR1 is SEHNR and CDR2 is FQNEAQ (reference sequence). The CDR3 covers 17 residues. The CDR3 protein is CASSLVITPPGSYGYTF. CDR3 coding DNA: TGTGCCAGCAGCTTAGTCATAACGCCGCCCGGGTCCTATGGCTACACCTTC.

This clonotype has ten or more counts. The gene calls are TRBV10-3 and TRBJ1-6; 9 bases fit TRBD1. The V gene's germline CDR1 is ENHRY and CDR2 SYGVKD. The V segment lost 4 bases and the J segment 5 bases; nucleotides outside the gene matches: 0. The CDR3 consists of 14 residues. CDR3 amino acids: CAISGDRDNSPLHF. CDR3 bases: TGTGCCATCAGTGGGGACAGGGATAATTCACCCCTCCACTTT.